The 8 T cell receptor beta chains given below trace back to one sample, sequenced in a study of regulatory T cells in long-lasting Graves disease. Time point defined: newly diagnosed GD, antithyroid drugs for less than 3 months. The TCR library used RNA extracted from PBMCs. Libraries of TCR beta came from iRepertoire HTBI primers plus Arm-PCR of CDR3 regions. TCRdb reprocessed the multiplex PCR reads via MiXCR and lists one record per CDR3 protein. This table has roughly 520,000 distinct CDR3 sequences, around 12% appearing once. Another study also made use of these data, one on T cells in Graves' hyperthyroidism and ophthalmopathy.

Specimen: peripheral blood mononuclear cells (PBMCs), collected at new diagnosis, from a patient treated with antithyroid drugs. The receptors stem from a woman aged 25 to 39 with Graves disease.

This clonotype occurred a few times. The J gene is TRBJ2-7, the V gene TRBV20-1, with TRBD2 matching 8 bases. Losses at the gene ends were 5 bases for V and 6 bases for J; bases not matched to a gene: 12. This CDR3 has 14 amino acids. Germline assignment: CDR1 DFQATT and CDR2 SNEGSKA (reference sequence). The CDR3 reads CSADGSGSSREQYF. Here the CDR3 DNA reads TGCAGTGCTGATGGGAGCGGGAGCTCGCGCGAGCAGTACTTC.

This clonotype was seen ten or more times. V and J are TRBV7-9 and TRBJ2-3; 11 bases fit TRBD1. The CDR3 is made up of 15 amino acids. Germline V gene sequence: CDR1 SEHNR, CDR2 FQNEAQ (reference sequence). Trimming at V came to 8 bases and at J to 3 bases, leaving 7 bases not matched to a gene. This CDR3 is CASSWTGGLTDTQYF. CDR3 DNA: TGTGCCAGCTCATGGACAGGGGGCCTAACAGATACGCAGTATTTT.

Details on this clonotype: A read error is the likely source, as a far larger clone sits one nucleotide away. The chain carries TRBV11-3 and TRBJ1-1; no clear D gene. CDR1 SGHNT and CDR2 YENEEA come from the germline V gene. This CDR3 has 14 residues. The CDR3 spells CASSIEVGRAEAFF. The CDR3 bases are TGTGCCAGCAGCATAGAAGTGGGTAGGGCTGAAGCTTTCTTT.

As to this clonotype: This may be a read error, as it is one base from a much larger clone. This is likely a read error, given that the CDR3 carries no conserved phenylalanine or tryptophan at its end. The rearrangement links TRBV28 to TRBJ2-5, with a weak D call TRBD1 (6 bases). CDR1 and CDR2 (germline): MDHEN, SYDVKM. CDR3 length: 14 amino acids. The germline V and J ends were trimmed by 2 bases and 7 bases, with 14 bases remaining between them. CDR3 region: CASSLTQGRVTQYL. The CDR3 bases are TGTGCCAGCAGTTTAACCCAGGGGAGAGTGACCCAGTACCTC.

This clonotype showed up many times. The chain employs TRBV18 and TRBJ2-1; D is uncertain. Germline V gene sequence: CDR1 KGHSH, CDR2 LQKENI. This CDR3 has 14 residues. Between the trimmed V and J ends, which lost 0 bases and 10 bases, there was a span of 13 bases. The CDR3 is CASSPPTKLREQFF. The CDR3 region has the DNA TGTGCCAGCTCACCACCAACCAAACTTCGGGAGCAGTTCTTC.

This clonotype was detected a few times. This may stem from a read error, because a much larger clone lies one nucleotide away. The DNA for the CDR3 is TGTGCCAGCAGATGGGACAGACGTCAAGCTTTCTTT. This sequence encodes CASRWDRRQAFF. J is TRBJ1-1 and V is TRBV11-2, with 7 bases identical to TRBD1. V shed 6 bases and J 9 bases; nucleotides not matched to a gene: 7. The CDR3 spans 12 residues. The germline CDR1 and CDR2 sequences are SGHAT and FQNNGV.

Points on this clonotype: A far larger clone differs by one base, so this is likely a read error. Here the CDR3 omits its conserved ending phenylalanine or tryptophan, so a read error is the likely source. This rearrangement joins TRBV11-2 to TRBJ1-4; D call uncertain. Trimming removed 6 bases from V and 8 bases from J, with 19 bases in between. Germline assignment: CDR1 SGHAT and CDR2 FQNNGV. The CDR3 is 15 residues long. The CDR3 region has the DNA TGTGCCAGCAGAGAAGGTGGCTACGACACCGAAAAACTGTTTTTG. Protein sequence: CASREGGYDTEKLFL.

In this sample, this clonotype turned up many times. CDR3 nucleotide sequence: TGTGCCAGCAGCCTCCTCCTGGGGGGACTCACAGATACGCAGTATTTT. This sequence encodes CASSLLLGGLTDTQYF. The chain recombines TRBV28 with TRBJ2-3, with D tentatively TRBD2 (6 bases). This CDR3 contains 16 residues. Germline CDR1 is MDHEN and CDR2 is SYDVKM. The V end was cut by 6 bases, the J end by 2 bases, with 18 bases between.